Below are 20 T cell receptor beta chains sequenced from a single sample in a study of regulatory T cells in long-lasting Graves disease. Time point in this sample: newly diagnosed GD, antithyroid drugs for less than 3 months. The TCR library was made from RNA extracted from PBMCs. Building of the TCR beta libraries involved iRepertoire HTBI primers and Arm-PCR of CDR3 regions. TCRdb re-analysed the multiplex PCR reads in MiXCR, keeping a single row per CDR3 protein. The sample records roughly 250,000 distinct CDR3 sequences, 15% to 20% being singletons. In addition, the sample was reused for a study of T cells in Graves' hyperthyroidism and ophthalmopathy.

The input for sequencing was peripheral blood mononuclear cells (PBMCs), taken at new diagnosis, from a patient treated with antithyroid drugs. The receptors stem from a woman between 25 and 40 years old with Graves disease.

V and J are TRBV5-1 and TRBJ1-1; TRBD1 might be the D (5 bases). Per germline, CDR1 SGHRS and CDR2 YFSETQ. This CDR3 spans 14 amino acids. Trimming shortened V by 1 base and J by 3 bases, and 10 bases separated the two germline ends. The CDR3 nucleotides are TGCGCCAGCAGCTTGCAGGGATTGGACACTGAAGCTTTCTTT. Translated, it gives CASSLQGLDTEAFF.

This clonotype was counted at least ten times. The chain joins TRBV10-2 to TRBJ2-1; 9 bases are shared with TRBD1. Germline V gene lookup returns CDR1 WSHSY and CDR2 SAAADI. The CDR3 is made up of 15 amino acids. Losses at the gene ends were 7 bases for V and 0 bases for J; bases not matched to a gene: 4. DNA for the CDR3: TGCGCCAGCAAAGGGACAGGGAGCTCCTACAATGAGCAGTTCTTC. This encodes CASKGTGSSYNEQFF.

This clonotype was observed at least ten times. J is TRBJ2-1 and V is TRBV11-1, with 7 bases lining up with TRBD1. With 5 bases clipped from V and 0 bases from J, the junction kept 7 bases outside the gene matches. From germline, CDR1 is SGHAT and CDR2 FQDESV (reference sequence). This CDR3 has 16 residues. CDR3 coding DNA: TGTGCCAGCAGCCCACAGGACAGGCGCTCCTACAATGAGCAGTTCTTC. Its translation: CASSPQDRRSYNEQFF.

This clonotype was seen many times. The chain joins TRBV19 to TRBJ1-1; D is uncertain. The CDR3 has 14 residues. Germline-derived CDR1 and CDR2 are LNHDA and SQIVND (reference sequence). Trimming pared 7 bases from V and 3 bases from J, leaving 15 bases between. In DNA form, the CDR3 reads TGTGCCAGTACTCCAATTTCGGCTCACACTGAAGCTTTCTTT. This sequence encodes CASTPISAHTEAFF. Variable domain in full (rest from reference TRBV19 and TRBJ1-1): DGGITQSPKYLFRKEGQNVTLSCEQNLNHDAMYWYRQDPGQGLRLIYYSQIVNDFQKGDIAEGYSVSREKKESFPLTVTSAQKNPTAFYLCASTPISAHTEAFFGQGTRLTVV.

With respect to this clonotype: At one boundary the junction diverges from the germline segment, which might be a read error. The CDR3 loop is CTSSTPRRGNTIYF. Here the CDR3 DNA reads TGTACCAGCAGCACCCCCCGGAGAGGAAACACCATATATTTT. This sequence joins TRBV11-2 and TRBJ1-3; no firm D call. This CDR3 contains 14 residues. Germline assignment: CDR1 SGHAT and CDR2 FQNNGV.

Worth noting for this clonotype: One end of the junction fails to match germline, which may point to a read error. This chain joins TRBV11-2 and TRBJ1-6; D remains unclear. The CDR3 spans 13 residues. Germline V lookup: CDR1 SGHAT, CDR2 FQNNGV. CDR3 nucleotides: TGTGCCAGCAGCCTTAGGGCGGAGTCGGTCCTCCACTTC. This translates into CASSLRAESVLHF. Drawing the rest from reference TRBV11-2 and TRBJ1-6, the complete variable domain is EAGVAQSPRYKIIEKRQSVAFWCNPISGHATLYWYQQILGQGPKLLIQFQNNGVVDDSQLPKDRFSAERLKGVDSTLKIQPAKLEDSAVYLCASSLRAESVLHFGNGTRLTVT.

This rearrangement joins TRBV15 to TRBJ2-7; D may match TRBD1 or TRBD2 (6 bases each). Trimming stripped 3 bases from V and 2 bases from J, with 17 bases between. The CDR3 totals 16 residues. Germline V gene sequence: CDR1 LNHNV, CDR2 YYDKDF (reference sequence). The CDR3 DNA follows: TGTGCCACCAGCAGCGACTTGCGGGACACCCCCTACGAGCAGTACTTC. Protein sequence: CATSSDLRDTPYEQYF.

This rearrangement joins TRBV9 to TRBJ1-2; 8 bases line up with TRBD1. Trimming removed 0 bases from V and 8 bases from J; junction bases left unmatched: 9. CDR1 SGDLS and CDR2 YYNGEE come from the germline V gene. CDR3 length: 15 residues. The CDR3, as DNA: TGTGCCAGCAGCGTAGGCGGGCAGGGGGCTGAGGGCTACACCTTC. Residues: CASSVGGQGAEGYTF.

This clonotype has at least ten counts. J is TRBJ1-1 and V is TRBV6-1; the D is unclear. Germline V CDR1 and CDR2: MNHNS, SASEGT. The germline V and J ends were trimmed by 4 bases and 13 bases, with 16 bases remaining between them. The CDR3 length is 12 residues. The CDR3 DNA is TGTGCCAGCAGTGTCGGAGAGCCCTACGTTTTCTTT. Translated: CASSVGEPYVFF.

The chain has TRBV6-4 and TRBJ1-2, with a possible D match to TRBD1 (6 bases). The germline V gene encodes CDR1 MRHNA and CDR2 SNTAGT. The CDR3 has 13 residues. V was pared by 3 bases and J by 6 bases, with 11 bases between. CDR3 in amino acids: CASSDAQGNGYTF. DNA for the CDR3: TGTGCCAGCAGTGATGCACAGGGCAATGGCTACACCTTC.

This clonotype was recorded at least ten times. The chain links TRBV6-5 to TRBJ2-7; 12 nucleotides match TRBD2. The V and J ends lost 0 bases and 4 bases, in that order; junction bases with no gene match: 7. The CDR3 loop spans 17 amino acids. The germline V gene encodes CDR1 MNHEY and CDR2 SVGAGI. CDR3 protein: CASSYSSSGLAGYEQYF. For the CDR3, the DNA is TGTGCCAGCAGTTACTCGAGTTCAGGACTAGCGGGGTACGAGCAGTACTTC.

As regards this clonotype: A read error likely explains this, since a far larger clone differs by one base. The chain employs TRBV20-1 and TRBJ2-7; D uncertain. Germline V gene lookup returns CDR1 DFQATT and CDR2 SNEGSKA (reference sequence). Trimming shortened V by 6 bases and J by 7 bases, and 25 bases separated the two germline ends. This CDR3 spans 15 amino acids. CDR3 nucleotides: TGCAGTGCCTCATCACTATCGATCCCCTACAATGAGCAGTACTTC. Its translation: CSASSLSIPYNEQYF.

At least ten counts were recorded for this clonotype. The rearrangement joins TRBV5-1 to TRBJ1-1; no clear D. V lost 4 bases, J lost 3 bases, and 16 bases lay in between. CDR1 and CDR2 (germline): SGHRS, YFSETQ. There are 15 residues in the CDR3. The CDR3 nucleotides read TGCGCCAGCAGCCAACCCGGCAGGCGCGACACTGAAGCTTTCTTT. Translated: CASSQPGRRDTEAFF. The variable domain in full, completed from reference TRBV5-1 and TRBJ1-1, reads KAGVTQTPRYLIKTRGQQVTLSCSPISGHRSVSWYQQTPGQGLQFLFEYFSETQRNKGNFPGRFSGRQFSNSRSEMNVSTLELGDSALYLCASSQPGRRDTEAFFGQGTRLTVV.

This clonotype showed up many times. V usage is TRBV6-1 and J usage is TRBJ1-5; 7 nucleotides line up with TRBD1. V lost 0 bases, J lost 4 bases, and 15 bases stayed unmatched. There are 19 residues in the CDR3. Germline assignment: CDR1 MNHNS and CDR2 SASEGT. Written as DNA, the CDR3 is TGTGCCAGCAGTGAAGCGCGGGTCAATTGGGGACAGACTAATCAGCCCCAGCATTTT. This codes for CASSEARVNWGQTNQPQHF.

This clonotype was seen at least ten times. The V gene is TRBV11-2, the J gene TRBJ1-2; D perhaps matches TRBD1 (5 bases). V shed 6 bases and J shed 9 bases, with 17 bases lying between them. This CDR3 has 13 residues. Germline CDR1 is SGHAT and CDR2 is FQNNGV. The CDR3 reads CASSYSGGGSYTF. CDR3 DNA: TGTGCCAGCAGTTATAGTGGGGGAGGAAGCTACACCTTC.

The CDR3 protein is CASSFAVAGARGLAETQYF. CDR3 DNA: TGCGCCAGCAGCTTCGCCGTAGCGGGAGCTCGGGGTTTGGCAGAGACCCAGTACTTC. V and J are TRBV5-1 and TRBJ2-1; 9 nucleotides line up with TRBD2. Matching the DNA end better, TRBJ2-5 makes the J call doubtful. The CDR3 loop spans 19 amino acids. Germline V gene sequence: CDR1 SGHRS, CDR2 YFSETQ.

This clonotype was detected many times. The CDR3 DNA follows: TGCAGCGTTAGGGGAAAGAGCGAGCAGTACTTC. This encodes CSVRGKSEQYF. V usage is TRBV29-1 and J usage is TRBJ2-7; possible D gene TRBD1, 5 bases. The CDR3 has 11 amino acids. In germline, CDR1 is SQVTM, CDR2 ANQGSEA. Trimming cost V 5 bases and J 6 bases, with 11 bases left between them.

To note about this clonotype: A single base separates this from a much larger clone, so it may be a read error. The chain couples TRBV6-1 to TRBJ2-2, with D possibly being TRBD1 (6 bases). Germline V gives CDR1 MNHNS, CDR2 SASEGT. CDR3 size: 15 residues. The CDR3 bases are TGTGCCAGCAGTACAGGGTACCTGAACACCGGGGAGCTGTCTTTT. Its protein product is CASSTGYLNTGELSF.

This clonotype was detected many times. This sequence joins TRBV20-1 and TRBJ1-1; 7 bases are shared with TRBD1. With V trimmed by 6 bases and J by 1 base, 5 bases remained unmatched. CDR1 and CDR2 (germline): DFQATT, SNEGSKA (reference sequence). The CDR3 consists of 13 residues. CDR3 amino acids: CSARQGSNTEAFF. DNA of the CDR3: TGCAGTGCAAGACAGGGATCGAACACTGAAGCTTTCTTT.

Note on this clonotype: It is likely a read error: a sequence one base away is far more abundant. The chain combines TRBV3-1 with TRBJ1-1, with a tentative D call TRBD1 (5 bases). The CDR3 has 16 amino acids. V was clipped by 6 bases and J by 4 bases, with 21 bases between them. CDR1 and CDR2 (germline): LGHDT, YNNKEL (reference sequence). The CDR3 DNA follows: TGTGCCAGCAGTTTGAGGGGCAGGGCAATGGTCACTGAAGCTTTCTTT. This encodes CASSLRGRAMVTEAFF.